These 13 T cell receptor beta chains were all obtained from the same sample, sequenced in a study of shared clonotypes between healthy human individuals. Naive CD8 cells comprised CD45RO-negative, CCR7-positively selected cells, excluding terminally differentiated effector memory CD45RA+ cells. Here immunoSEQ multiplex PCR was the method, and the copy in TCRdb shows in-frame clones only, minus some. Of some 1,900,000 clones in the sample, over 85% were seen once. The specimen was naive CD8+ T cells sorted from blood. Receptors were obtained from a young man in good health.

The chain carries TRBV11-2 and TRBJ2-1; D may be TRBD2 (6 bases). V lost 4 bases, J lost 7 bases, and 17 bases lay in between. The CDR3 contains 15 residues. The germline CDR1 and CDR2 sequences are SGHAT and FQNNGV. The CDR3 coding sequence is TGTGCCAGCAGCTCCCAAAGCGGGTTCGGGAATGAGCAGTTCTTC. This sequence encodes CASSSQSGFGNEQFF.

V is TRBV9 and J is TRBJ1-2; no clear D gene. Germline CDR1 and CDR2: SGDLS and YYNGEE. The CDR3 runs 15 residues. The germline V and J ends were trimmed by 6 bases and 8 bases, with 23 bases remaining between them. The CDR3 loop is CASTDRFHGTEGYTF. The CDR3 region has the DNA TGTGCCAGCACCGATAGATTTCACGGTACGGAGGGCTACACCTTC. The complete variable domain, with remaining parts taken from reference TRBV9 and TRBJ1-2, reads DSGVTQTPKHLITATGQRVTLRCSPRSGDLSVYWYQQSLDQGLQFLIQYYNGEERAKGNILERFSAQQFPDLHSELNLSSLELGDSALYFCASTDRFHGTEGYTFGSGTRLTVV.

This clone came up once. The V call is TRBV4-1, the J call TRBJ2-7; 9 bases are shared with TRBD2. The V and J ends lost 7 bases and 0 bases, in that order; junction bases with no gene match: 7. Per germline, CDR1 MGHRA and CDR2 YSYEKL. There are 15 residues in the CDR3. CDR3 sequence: CASNTLAGSSYEQYF. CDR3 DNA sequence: TGCGCCAGCAACACGCTAGCGGGAAGCTCCTACGAGCAGTACTTC.

CDR3 amino acids: CASSSPLNGGTGDYYEQYF. The CDR3 nucleotides read TGTGCCAGCAGCAGCCCCCTGAATGGGGGGACAGGGGATTACTACGAGCAGTACTTC. This chain connects TRBV7-9 to TRBJ2-7; TRBD1 aligns across 10 bases. The CDR3 spans 19 residues. With 5 bases clipped from V and 3 bases from J, the junction kept 19 bases outside the gene matches. Germline CDR1 SEHNR, CDR2 FQNEAQ (reference sequence).

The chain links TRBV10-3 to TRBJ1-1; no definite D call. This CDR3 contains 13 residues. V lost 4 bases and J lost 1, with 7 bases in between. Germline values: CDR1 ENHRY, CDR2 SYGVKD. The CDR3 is CAISGWENTEAFF. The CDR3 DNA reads TGTGCCATCAGTGGCTGGGAGAACACTGAAGCTTTCTTT.

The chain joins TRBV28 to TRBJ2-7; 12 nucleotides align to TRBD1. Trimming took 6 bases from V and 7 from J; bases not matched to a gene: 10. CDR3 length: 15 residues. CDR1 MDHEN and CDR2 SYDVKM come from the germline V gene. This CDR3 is CASSPRGQGAREQYF. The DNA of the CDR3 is TGTGCCAGCAGCCCCCGGGGACAGGGGGCGCGGGAGCAGTACTTC.

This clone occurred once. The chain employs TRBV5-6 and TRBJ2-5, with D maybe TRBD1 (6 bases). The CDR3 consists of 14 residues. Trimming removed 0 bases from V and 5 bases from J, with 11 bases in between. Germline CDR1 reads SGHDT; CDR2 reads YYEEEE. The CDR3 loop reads CASSLALRGETQYF. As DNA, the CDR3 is TGTGCCAGCAGCTTGGCTTTGAGGGGGGAGACCCAGTACTTC. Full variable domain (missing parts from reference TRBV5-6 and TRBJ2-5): DAGVTQSPTHLIKTRGQQVTLRCSPKSGHDTVSWYQQALGQGPQFIFQYYEEEERQRGNFPDRFSGHQFPNYSSELNVNALLLGDSALYLCASSLALRGETQYFGPGTRLLVL.

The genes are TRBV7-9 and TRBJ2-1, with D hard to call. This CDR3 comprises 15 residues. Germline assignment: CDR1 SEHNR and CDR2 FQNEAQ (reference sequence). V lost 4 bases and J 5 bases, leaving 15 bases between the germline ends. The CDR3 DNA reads TGTGCCAGCAGCTCCGCTGGGGTGGCAGACAATGAGCAGTTCTTC. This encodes CASSSAGVADNEQFF.

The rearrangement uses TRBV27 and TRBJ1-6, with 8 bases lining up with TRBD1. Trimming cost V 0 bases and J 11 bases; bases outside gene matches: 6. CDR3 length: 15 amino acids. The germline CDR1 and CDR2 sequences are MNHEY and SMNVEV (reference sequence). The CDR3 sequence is CASSLSTGALAPLHF. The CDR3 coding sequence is TGTGCCAGCAGTTTATCGACAGGGGCCTTGGCACCCCTCCACTTT.

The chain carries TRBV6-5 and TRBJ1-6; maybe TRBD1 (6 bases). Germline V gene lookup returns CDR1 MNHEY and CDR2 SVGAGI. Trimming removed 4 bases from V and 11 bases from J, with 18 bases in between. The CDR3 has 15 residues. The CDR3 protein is CASSFTSGDQAPLHF. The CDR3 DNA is TGTGCCAGCAGTTTCACGTCAGGGGATCAGGCACCCCTCCACTTT.

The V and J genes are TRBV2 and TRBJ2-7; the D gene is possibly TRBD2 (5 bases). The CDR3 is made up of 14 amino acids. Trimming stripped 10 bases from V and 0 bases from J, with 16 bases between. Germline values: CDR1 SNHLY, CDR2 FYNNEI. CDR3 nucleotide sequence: TGTGCCACCTGCAGCGGCCATAGCTCCTACGAGCAGTACTTC. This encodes CATCSGHSSYEQYF.

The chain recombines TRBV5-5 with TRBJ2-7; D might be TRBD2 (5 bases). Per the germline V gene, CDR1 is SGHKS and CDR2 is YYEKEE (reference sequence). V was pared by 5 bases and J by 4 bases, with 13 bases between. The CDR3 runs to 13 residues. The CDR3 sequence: CASSLWTGYEQYF. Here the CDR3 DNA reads TGTGCCAGCAGTTTATGGACGGGGTACGAGCAGTACTTC.

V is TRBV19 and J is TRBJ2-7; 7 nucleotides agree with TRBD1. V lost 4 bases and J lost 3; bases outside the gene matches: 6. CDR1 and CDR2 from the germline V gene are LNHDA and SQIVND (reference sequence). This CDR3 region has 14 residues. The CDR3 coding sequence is TGTGCCAGTAGTAGTCTTCGGGACAGCTACGAGCAGTACTTC. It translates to CASSSLRDSYEQYF.